These 30 T cell receptor beta chains share one sample of origin, sequenced in a study of graft-versus-host responses after intestinal transplantation (dated by TCRdb to about 2021). Their antigens remain unidentified. The library came from the immunoSEQ multiplex PCR assay. TCRdb took this table from immuneACCESS and kept in-frame rearrangements with V and J called. Such tables lack part of the clones; where checked against another copy, unresolved V genes explain under half of the gap, and the rest is unexplained. The sample table holds 55,000 to 80,000 clones, of which 90% to 95% were seen once. The ten largest account for around 1.7% of the sample. The time point label, read with the paper, signifies: cells obtained before transplantation from donor or recipient. The input for sequencing was unstimulated CD8+ T cells sorted from spleen or lymph node cells, taken before transplant. The origin of the receptors is a human donor who was the organ donor for an intestinal transplant.

This clone was seen just once. The chain links TRBV5-6 to TRBJ2-3; the D gene is possibly TRBD2 (6 bases). Germline lookup yields CDR1 SGHDT and CDR2 YYEEEE. V was shortened by 0 bases and J by 0 bases, with 8 bases between the two germline ends. This CDR3 contains 15 residues. This chain's CDR3 is CASSLVGTSTDTQYF. CDR3 in DNA: TGTGCCAGCAGCTTGGTGGGGACTAGCACAGATACGCAGTATTTT.

Here the CDR3 reads CASSQGSGSVNEQYF. The CDR3 DNA is TGTGCCAGCAGCCAAGGGAGCGGGAGTGTCAACGAGCAGTACTTC. The V call is TRBV4-2, the J call TRBJ2-7; 8 positions agree with TRBD2. The germline V gene encodes CDR1 LGHNA and CDR2 YNFKEQ. V was clipped by 1 base and J by 5 bases; unmatched bases: 7. This CDR3 contains 15 residues.

The chain recombines TRBV19 with TRBJ2-1; D perhaps matches TRBD1 (5 bases). Germline loops: CDR1 LNHDA, CDR2 SQIVND (reference sequence). The CDR3 extends over 12 amino acids. Deletions cut 5 bases from V and 8 bases from J, with 10 bases between. The CDR3 nucleotides are TGTGCCAGTAGTTGGGGCGTAGATGAGCAGTTCTTC. This encodes CASSWGVDEQFF.

The V call is TRBV30, the J call TRBJ2-3; perhaps TRBD1 as D (6 bases). Trimming stripped 5 bases from V and 0 bases from J, with 15 bases between. The CDR3 loop spans 15 amino acids. Germline CDR1 and CDR2: GTSNPN and SVGIG (reference sequence). The CDR3 protein is CAWGLLGASTDTQYF. CDR3 nucleotide sequence: TGTGCCTGGGGACTTCTGGGGGCAAGCACAGATACGCAGTATTTT.

The J gene is TRBJ2-7, the V gene TRBV6-5, with TRBD1 matching over 8 bases. Germline trimming cut 6 bases from V and 7 bases from J; bases unmatched to any gene: 5. The CDR3 consists of 12 residues. Germline values: CDR1 MNHEY, CDR2 SVGAGI. The CDR3 DNA sequence: TGTGCCAGCAGACCGAGGACAGGGGAGCAGTACTTC. Translating gives CASRPRTGEQYF.

V gene TRBV27 combines with J gene TRBJ2-3, with D possibly TRBD1 on 6 matching bases. Germline CDR1 MNHEY, CDR2 SMNVEV (reference sequence). The germline V and J ends were trimmed by 2 bases and 0 bases, with 21 bases remaining between them. The CDR3 runs to 19 residues. CDR3 in amino acids: CASSLAPLLVGASTDTQYF. The CDR3 DNA sequence: TGTGCCAGCAGTTTAGCGCCCCTGCTCGTGGGGGCTAGCACAGATACGCAGTATTTT.

The V gene is TRBV9, the J gene TRBJ2-1, with 11 bases that match TRBD2. Germline V gives CDR1 SGDLS, CDR2 YYNGEE. V shed 4 bases, J shed 0 bases, and the junction held 3 bases outside the gene matches. The CDR3 spans 16 residues. The CDR3 DNA reads TGTGCCAGCAGCCGCGGACTAGCGGGCTCCTACAATGAGCAGTTCTTC. It is translated as CASSRGLAGSYNEQFF.

The rearrangement joins TRBV9 to TRBJ2-1; 7 bases align to TRBD1. Trimming took 0 bases from V and 4 from J; bases not matched to a gene: 7. The CDR3 spans 16 residues. From germline, CDR1 is SGDLS and CDR2 YYNGEE. CDR3 DNA: TGTGCCAGCAGCGTAGTTGAGGGGGCGAGGTACAATGAGCAGTTCTTC. Encoded protein: CASSVVEGARYNEQFF.

V and J are TRBV9 and TRBJ1-1, with unresolved D. V was pared by 3 bases and J by 1 base, with 10 bases between. The CDR3 covers 14 residues. Germline lookup yields CDR1 SGDLS and CDR2 YYNGEE. CDR3 nucleotide sequence: TGTGCCAGCAGCGCCACGCGGTCGAACACTGAAGCTTTCTTT. This sequence encodes CASSATRSNTEAFF.

The chain couples TRBV5-1 to TRBJ2-7; D is perhaps TRBD1 (5 bases). The CDR3 has 13 residues. V was pared by 4 bases and J by 5 bases, with 13 bases between. Germline-derived CDR1 and CDR2 are SGHRS and YFSETQ. Written as DNA, the CDR3 is TGCGCCAGCAGCGTCAGGGCTTGGCACGAGCAGTACTTC. This codes for CASSVRAWHEQYF.

V gene TRBV19 combines with J gene TRBJ2-7; 10 bases are shared with TRBD1. CDR3 length: 15 amino acids. Trimming cost V 2 bases and J 2 bases; bases outside gene matches: 3. Germline V gene data show CDR1 as LNHDA and CDR2 as SQIVND (reference sequence). CDR3 protein: CASSITGQGTYEQYF. DNA for the CDR3: TGTGCCAGTAGTATAACGGGACAGGGGACCTACGAGCAGTACTTC.

This chain joins TRBV7-6 and TRBJ2-7; 10 bases map to TRBD1. Looked up from germline, CDR1 is SGHVS and CDR2 is FNYEAQ. The CDR3 loop spans 16 amino acids. Losses at the gene ends were 0 bases for V and 1 base for J; bases not matched to a gene: 3. The CDR3 nucleotides are TGTGCCAGCAGCTTAGCGAGGGACAGGGGTTCCTACGAGCAGTACTTC. Translation: CASSLARDRGSYEQYF. Full variable domain (rest looked up from reference TRBV7-6 and TRBJ2-7): GAGVSQSPRYKVTKRGQDVALRCDPISGHVSLYWYRQALGQGPEFLTYFNYEAQQDKSGLPNDRFSAERPEGSISTLTIQRTEQRDSAMYRCASSLARDRGSYEQYFGPGTRLTVT.

This chain joins TRBV4-2 and TRBJ2-7; weak D call: TRBD1 (6 bases). Germline CDR1 is LGHNA and CDR2 is YNFKEQ. V was shortened by 2 bases and J by 4 bases, with 15 bases between the two germline ends. This CDR3 has 15 residues. In DNA form, the CDR3 reads TGTGCCAGCAGCCAAATCCAGGGGTTCGGATACGAGCAGTACTTC. Translation gives CASSQIQGFGYEQYF.

The chain has TRBV27 and TRBJ2-1; 8 nucleotides line up with TRBD2. CDR1 is MNHEY and CDR2 is SMNVEV in the germline V gene (reference sequence). V gave up 4 bases and J gave up 4 bases; unmatched junction bases: 12. The length of the CDR3 is 17 residues. The CDR3 DNA follows: TGTGCCAGCAGTTCCCTTCCTTCTAGCGGGCCATACAATGAGCAGTTCTTC. This sequence encodes CASSSLPSSGPYNEQFF.

The genes are TRBV11-2 and TRBJ2-2; 7 positions agree with TRBD2. With V trimmed by 4 bases and J by 5 bases, 13 bases remained unmatched. Germline V CDR1 and CDR2: SGHAT, FQNNGV. The CDR3 extends over 17 amino acids. Here the CDR3 reads CASSSYMLADLTGELFF. The CDR3 bases are TGTGCCAGCAGCTCTTATATGCTAGCGGATCTTACCGGGGAGCTGTTTTTT. The full variable domain, rest sourced from reference TRBV11-2 and TRBJ2-2, is EAGVAQSPRYKIIEKRQSVAFWCNPISGHATLYWYQQILGQGPKLLIQFQNNGVVDDSQLPKDRFSAERLKGVDSTLKIQPAKLEDSAVYLCASSSYMLADLTGELFFGEGSRLTVL.

The V call is TRBV5-1, the J call TRBJ2-1; D call uncertain. CDR3 length: 12 amino acids. CDR1 and CDR2 from the germline V gene are SGHRS and YFSETQ. The germline V and J ends were trimmed by 2 bases and 5 bases, with 5 bases remaining between them. DNA for the CDR3: TGCGCCAGCAGCTTTCCGGACAATGAGCAGTTCTTC. Translated, it gives CASSFPDNEQFF.

This chain links TRBV15 with TRBJ2-7; 11 nucleotides align to TRBD2. Trimming removed 4 bases from V and 0 bases from J; junction bases left unmatched: 11. This CDR3 has 18 amino acids. Germline loops: CDR1 LNHNV, CDR2 YYDKDF (reference sequence). The CDR3 sequence is CATSNTGTSGRSSYEQYF. CDR3 in DNA: TGTGCCACCAGCAATACCGGGACTAGCGGAAGGAGCTCCTACGAGCAGTACTTC. Filled out from reference TRBV15 and TRBJ2-7, the complete variable domain reads DAMVIQNPRYQVTQFGKPVTLSCSQTLNHNVMYWYQQKSSQAPKLLFHYYDKDFNNEADTPDNFQSRRPNTSFCFLDIRSPGLGDTAMYLCATSNTGTSGRSSYEQYFGPGTRLTVT.

This chain connects TRBV27 to TRBJ2-7; 11 bases line up with TRBD1. The CDR3 runs 16 residues. V was pared by 5 bases and J by 0 bases, with 6 bases of the junction left unmatched. The V gene's germline CDR1 is MNHEY and CDR2 SMNVEV (reference sequence). The CDR3, as DNA: TGTGCCAGCAGTCCAAGGGACAGGGGGAGCTCCTACGAGCAGTACTTC. Translation gives CASSPRDRGSSYEQYF.

The V and J genes are TRBV20-1 and TRBJ2-7; D possibly corresponds to TRBD1 (6 bases). Trimming took off 4 bases at V and 3 bases at J, with 7 bases between the two ends. Germline V lookup: CDR1 DFQATT, CDR2 SNEGSKA (reference sequence). The CDR3 is made up of 11 amino acids. The CDR3 region has the DNA TGCAGTGCTACAGGGGACTACGAGCAGTACTTC. The encoded protein is CSATGDYEQYF.

This clone was seen a single time. This sequence joins TRBV7-9 and TRBJ1-3; the D gene is possibly TRBD1 (6 bases). V was trimmed by 3 bases and J by 0 bases, leaving 15 bases between them. Germline CDR1 and CDR2: SEHNR and FQNEAQ (reference sequence). CDR3 size: 17 residues. The CDR3 sequence: CASSFVETGPSGNTIYF. The CDR3 DNA sequence: TGTGCCAGCAGCTTCGTCGAGACAGGCCCCTCTGGAAACACCATATATTTT.

This chain links TRBV5-6 with TRBJ1-1; D not resolved. Germline CDR1 is SGHDT and CDR2 is YYEEEE. Trimming left V 1 base short and J 5 bases short, with 6 bases between. This CDR3 has 12 residues. CDR3 region: CASSLRGTEAFF. The CDR3 nucleotides are TGTGCCAGCAGCTTGCGAGGAACTGAAGCTTTCTTT.

The V and J genes are TRBV7-2 and TRBJ2-5; 10 positions match TRBD2. The CDR3 contains 16 residues. From germline, CDR1 is SGHTA and CDR2 FQGNSA. V lost 3 bases and J lost 5; bases outside the gene matches: 9. CDR3 coding DNA: TGTGCCAGCAGCTTCCCAAAGCGGGAGGGGGGCGAGACCCAGTACTTC. It is translated as CASSFPKREGGETQYF.

V is TRBV10-2 and J is TRBJ1-2; D call uncertain. V was trimmed by 7 bases and J by 0 bases, leaving 12 bases between them. CDR1 and CDR2 from the germline V gene are WSHSY and SAAADI. The CDR3 loop spans 14 amino acids. The CDR3 region has the DNA TGCGCCAGCAACGGAGGAGGCGCTAACTATGGCTACACCTTC. Its translation: CASNGGGANYGYTF.

V is TRBV7-3 and J is TRBJ2-1; 7 bases line up with TRBD2. The ends lost 5 bases at V and 1 base at J; junction bases unmatched: 8. Germline CDR1 is SGHTA and CDR2 is FQGTGA. The CDR3 contains 16 residues. The CDR3 sequence: CASSLIGGSSYNEQFF. The CDR3 DNA reads as TGTGCCAGCAGCCTAATAGGCGGGAGTTCCTACAATGAGCAGTTCTTC. Full variable domain (missing parts from reference TRBV7-3 and TRBJ2-1): GAGVSQTPSNKVTEKGKYVELRCDPISGHTALYWYRQSLGQGPEFLIYFQGTGAADDSGLPNDRFFAVRPEGSVSTLKIQRTERGDSAVYLCASSLIGGSSYNEQFFGPGTRLTVL.

This chain links TRBV5-1 with TRBJ1-1; D possibly corresponds to TRBD1 (5 bases). This CDR3 spans 16 amino acids. Trimming removed 1 base at V and 0 bases at J, with 13 bases between. Germline V gene sequence: CDR1 SGHRS, CDR2 YFSETQ. CDR3 in DNA: TGCGCCAGCAGCTTGCTAGGAGCAGGGATGAACACTGAAGCTTTCTTT. Translated, it gives CASSLLGAGMNTEAFF.

The chain joins TRBV28 to TRBJ2-7; 7 bases agree with TRBD1. The CDR3 contains 13 residues. Per the germline V gene, CDR1 is MDHEN and CDR2 is SYDVKM. Trimming removed 8 bases from V and 7 bases from J; junction bases left unmatched: 11. The CDR3 spells CASHSTGLGEQYF. Here the CDR3 DNA reads TGTGCCAGCCATTCGACAGGGTTGGGGGAGCAGTACTTC.

The rearrangement uses TRBV19 and TRBJ2-7; possible D gene TRBD2, 5 bases. Germline V gives CDR1 LNHDA, CDR2 SQIVND (reference sequence). The V gene lost 3 bases and the J gene lost 6 bases, with 18 bases spanning the gap. This CDR3 has 15 residues. The CDR3 sequence: CASSIGVGPLGEQYF. The CDR3 bases are TGTGCCAGTAGTATCGGGGTAGGACCGCTCGGCGAGCAGTACTTC.

This clone occurred once. The chain employs TRBV11-2 and TRBJ2-7; 8 bases map to TRBD1. Germline CDR1 SGHAT, CDR2 FQNNGV. With 4 bases clipped from V and 3 bases from J, the junction kept 14 bases outside the gene matches. CDR3 length equals 17 residues. The CDR3 nucleotides are TGTGCCAGCAGCTCACCCTGGACCGGGACAGGAGACTACGAGCAGTACTTC. Its translation: CASSSPWTGTGDYEQYF.

With respect to this clone: Compared with germline, one end of the junction differs, possibly owing to a read error. The V and J genes are TRBV4-1 and TRBJ1-1, with 8 bases aligning to TRBD1. Germline lookup yields CDR1 MGHRA and CDR2 YSYEKL. The CDR3 has 12 amino acids. CDR3: CASNQGQGEAFF. Written as DNA, the CDR3 is TGCGCCAGCAACCAAGGACAGGGCGAAGCTTTCTTT.

CDR3 bases: TGTGCCAGCAGCTTAGTTAGGGGAGAGCAGTTCTTC. It yields the protein CASSLVRGEQFF. The V call is TRBV13, the J call TRBJ2-1, with D possibly TRBD1 on 5 matching bases. The germline CDR1 and CDR2 sequences are PRHDT and FYEKMQ (reference sequence). V lost 1 base and J lost 10, with 8 bases in between. The CDR3 totals 12 residues.